A selection of T cell receptor beta chains follows, all from one sample in a study of T-cell memory formation after mild COVID-19. TCRdb recomputed calls from the 5' RACE reads with MiXCR, one row per CDR3 protein. The sample carries 170,000 or so distinct CDR3 sequences, about a fifth recorded once. The sample comprised PBMCs or a T cell subset sorted from them (not recorded which). The receptors originated from an adult woman who had mild COVID-19 (a few samples of this study predate the infection). Cell type and time point are not known. Each CDR3 is given with its conserved first and last residue. D genes are given only for firm matches. Only part of the rows carry a size: once, few, many, or a class if the clone is expanded.

j_call d_call v_call clone_size cdr3_nt cdr3_aa
TRBJ2-5 - TRBV20-1 - TGCAGTGCAATACAGGGTGTGGAAGAGACCCAGTACTTC CSAIQGVEETQYF
TRBJ2-2 - TRBV15 - TGTGCCACCAGTGGACCCGGGAAGGTGAACACCGGGGAGCTGTTTTTT CATSGPGKVNTGELFF
TRBJ1-1 - TRBV5-1 few TGCGCCAGCAGCTCCCCGGGACGGACCGCTGGCACTGAAGCTTTCTTT CASSSPGRTAGTEAFF
TRBJ2-7 TRBD1 TRBV7-9 few TGTGCCAGCAGCTCCACGCGTACCGACAGGGCCTACGAGCAGTACTTC CASSSTRTDRAYEQYF
TRBJ2-1 TRBD2 TRBV24-1 - TGTGCCACCAGTGAAGCCGGGACTAGCGGGAGACACAATGAGCAGTTCTTC CATSEAGTSGRHNEQFF
TRBJ2-5 TRBD2 TRBV6-6 - TGTGCCAGCAGCCCCACGTTGGGGGGGGGAGAGACCCAGTACTTC CASSPTLGGGETQYF
TRBJ2-7 - TRBV7-9 - TGTGCCAGCAGCTTTCCCGGCGAGGAGGCCCCTCCCTACGAGCAGTACTTC CASSFPGEEAPPYEQYF
TRBJ2-5 TRBD1 TRBV5-6 - TGTGCCAGCAGCATGGAAAGGGACAGCCTTAAAGAGACCCAGTACTTC CASSMERDSLKETQYF
TRBJ2-1 - TRBV6-5 many TGTGCCAGCAGTTCCACTGCAGAAGGGGGCAATGAGCAGTTCTTC CASSSTAEGGNEQFF
TRBJ2-7 - TRBV19 few TGTGCCAGTAGTACCCCCGGCGGGTGGGAGCAGTACTTC CASSTPGGWEQYF
TRBJ1-2 - TRBV4-3 few TGCGCCAGCAGCCAATCCCCCCAGGAGAACTATGGCTACACCTTC CASSQSPQENYGYTF
TRBJ1-4 TRBD1 TRBV5-1 few TGCGCCAGCAGACAGGGGGCGGCTAATGAAAAACTGTTTTTT CASRQGAANEKLFF
TRBJ2-1 - TRBV12-3/TRBV12-4 many TGTGCCAGCAGTTCGCACGCCACTTACAATGAGCAGTTCTTC CASSSHATYNEQFF
TRBJ2-3 - TRBV18 - TGTGCCAGCTCACCAACCCAGCCCACAGATACGCAGTATTTT CASSPTQPTDTQYF
TRBJ2-2 - TRBV20-1 once TGCAGTGCTAGAGCCGTGGCAGCGGGTAACAACGGGGAGCTGTTTTTT CSARAVAAGNNGELFF
TRBJ2-7 TRBD1 TRBV29-1 - TGCAGCGTTTTGGACAGGAGCTCCTACGAGCAGTACTTC CSVLDRSSYEQYF
TRBJ2-7 - TRBV2 few TGTGCCAGCATACCCAGCCGTAGACAGTACGAGCAGTACTTC CASIPSRRQYEQYF
TRBJ1-2 - TRBV7-9 - TGTGCCAGCATTATACCGGAGGTTAACTATGGCTACACCTTC CASIIPEVNYGYTF
TRBJ2-7 TRBD2 TRBV7-8 few TGTGCCAGCAGCCCGTTGGCGGGAGGGCCCTCCGAGCAGTACTTC CASSPLAGGPSEQYF
TRBJ2-3 - TRBV27 - TGTGCCAGCAGCTTACTCCTTCAGGTCCCAGATACGCAGTATTTT CASSLLLQVPDTQYF
TRBJ2-3 - TRBV25-1 few TGTGCCAGCAGTGAAGTGGGAAAAGGGAGGACAGATACGCAGTATTTT CASSEVGKGRTDTQYF
TRBJ2-1 - TRBV5-1 few TGCGCCACCACCCCCGGGCCTCAGAACGGCAATGAGCAGTTCTTC CATTPGPQNGNEQFF
TRBJ2-4 - TRBV27 few TGTGCCAGCGGGTACACAAAAAACATTCAGTACTTC CASGYTKNIQYF
TRBJ1-1 - TRBV5-6 few TGTGCCAGCAGCTTGGCGCCAGGGATGGTGAACACTGAAGCTTTCTTT CASSLAPGMVNTEAFF
TRBJ2-7 TRBD2 TRBV20-1 few TGCAGTGCTAGGACTAGCGGGAACACCTACGAGCAGTACTTC CSARTSGNTYEQYF
TRBJ2-1 TRBD1 TRBV6-4 many TGTGCCAGCAGTGAGAAGACAGGGGCGAGCAATGAGCAGTTCTTC CASSEKTGASNEQFF
TRBJ2-1 - TRBV30 - TGTGCCTGGAGTGTAGGTCTTCAGAATGAGCAGTTCTTC CAWSVGLQNEQFF
TRBJ2-7 - TRBV4-3 few TGCGCCAGCAGCCAAGGACAGTTCTACGAGCAGTACTTC CASSQGQFYEQYF
TRBJ1-3 - TRBV7-9 - TGTGCCAGCAGCACCCCGGGGGCATATGGAAACACCATATATTTT CASSTPGAYGNTIYF
TRBJ2-7 - TRBV20-1 - TGCAGTGCTAGCGGGAGCACCTACGAGCAGTACTTC CSASGSTYEQYF
TRBJ2-1 TRBD2 TRBV3-1 - TGTGCCAGCAGCCACACCTCGGGACTAGCGGGGGGCTCCTACAATGAGCAGTTCTTC CASSHTSGLAGGSYNEQFF
TRBJ1-4 TRBD1 TRBV12-3/TRBV12-4 - TGTGCCAGCAGTCCCACCGGACAGGGACGGGCTGAAAAACTGTTTTTT CASSPTGQGRAEKLFF
TRBJ1-1 TRBD1 TRBV12-3/TRBV12-4 once TGTGCCAGCAGTTCCCCGGACAGGGATCCTGAAGCTTTCTTT CASSSPDRDPEAFF
TRBJ2-7 TRBD2 TRBV29-1 few TGCAGCGTCACCGGGACTAGCGGTACCTACGAGCAGTACTTC CSVTGTSGTYEQYF
TRBJ2-3 - TRBV24-1 few TGTGCCACCAGTGATTTACAAGACACAGATACGCAGTATTTT CATSDLQDTDTQYF
TRBJ1-1 TRBD1 TRBV27 - TGTGCCAGCAGTTCTCCGGGACAGGGAATTGAAGCTTTCTTT CASSSPGQGIEAFF
TRBJ2-2 - TRBV7-2 few TGTGCCAGCAGTTACACAGGGTCCGGGGAGCTGTTTTTT CASSYTGSGELFF
TRBJ2-2 - TRBV7-8 - TGTGCCAGCAGCTTCTGGGTTTCTTCCGGGGAGCTGTTTTTT CASSFWVSSGELFF
TRBJ2-7 - TRBV24-1 few TGTGCCACCAGTGATGGCGCGGTGGGAAAATACGAGCAGTACTTC CATSDGAVGKYEQYF
TRBJ1-1 TRBD1 TRBV9 - TGTGCCAGCAGCACTGACAGGGAGGGAGGTAAAGCTTTCTTT CASSTDREGGKAFF
TRBJ2-1 TRBD2 TRBV5-1 few TGCGCCAGCAGCCAAAAGACTAGCGGGATGGCAAATGAGCAGTTCTTC CASSQKTSGMANEQFF
TRBJ2-1 TRBD1 TRBV25-1 few TGTGCCAGCAGTGATTGGGACAGGGGATATGAGCAGTTCTTC CASSDWDRGYEQFF
TRBJ2-1 - TRBV24-1 few TGTGCCACCAGTGATTTGCAGGGGGGGCACAATGAGCAGTTCTTC CATSDLQGGHNEQFF
TRBJ1-1 TRBD1 TRBV30 - TGTGCCTGGAGTGTCCACAGGGGGTTGAACACTGAAGCTTTCTTT CAWSVHRGLNTEAFF
TRBJ2-3 - TRBV4-3 - TGCGCCAGCAGCCAAGATCTGGGCACCGGGGGAACAGATACGCAGTATTTT CASSQDLGTGGTDTQYF
TRBJ2-3 TRBD2 TRBV12-3/TRBV12-4 - TGTGCCAGCAGTTTGCCACTAGCGACAATTAGCACAGATACGCAGTATTTT CASSLPLATISTDTQYF
TRBJ2-7 - TRBV29-1 - TGCAGCGTTGAAGTCGTGGGACAAAGCTCCTACGAGCAGTACTTC CSVEVVGQSSYEQYF
TRBJ1-1 TRBD1 TRBV7-9 few TGTGCCAGCAGCCCACCGGGACAGGGGAATTGGTACACTGAAGCTTTCTTT CASSPPGQGNWYTEAFF
TRBJ2-1 TRBD2 TRBV23-1 - TGCGCCAGCAGCCCAGGCCACCCCCACCAGCGGGGCAATGGTGGGAGGATGGGCAATGAGCAGTTCTTC CASSPGHPHQRGNGGRMGNEQFF
TRBJ2-2 - TRBV11-2 few TGTGCCAGCAGCTATGCCGGAGGACCCGGGGAGCTGTTTTTT CASSYAGGPGELFF
TRBJ1-2 TRBD1 TRBV12-3/TRBV12-4 few TGTGCCAGCAGTTCCACAGGGGGGGACTATGGCTACACCTTC CASSSTGGDYGYTF
TRBJ2-7 TRBD2 TRBV7-8 - TGTGCCAGCAGTTGGTTGACTAGCAGAGGCGAGCAGTACTTC CASSWLTSRGEQYF
TRBJ2-4 TRBD2 TRBV9 few TGTGCCAGCGGATCGGGAGGGCCCGGAAACATTCAGTACTTC CASGSGGPGNIQYF
TRBJ2-7 TRBD2 TRBV5-1 - TGCGCCAGAAGCCCCGGACTAGCGCTAGGCTACGAGCAGTACTTC CARSPGLALGYEQYF
TRBJ2-2 - TRBV30 few TGTGCCTGGAGTGTACGTGGGCCACTAGTAAGGGACACCGGGGAGCTGTTTTTT CAWSVRGPLVRDTGELFF
TRBJ2-5 TRBD2 TRBV20-1 few TGCAGTGCTAGAGACCTAGCGGGAGTCGGGGAGACCCAGTACTTC CSARDLAGVGETQYF
TRBJ2-3 - TRBV11-2 - TGTGCCAGCAGCCCCCCTAGGGGGGGCACAGATACGCAGTATTTT CASSPPRGGTDTQYF
TRBJ2-1 - TRBV27 few TGTGCCAGCAGTCCCCGGTTAGGACAGAAAAATGAGCAGTTCTTC CASSPRLGQKNEQFF
TRBJ1-3 TRBD1 TRBV7-9 - TGTGCCAGCAGCCTCGGGACAGGTCTCTCTGGAAACACCATATATTTT CASSLGTGLSGNTIYF